These 7 T cell receptor beta chains came from one sample sequenced in a study of cytomegalovirus exposure and HLA in healthy donors. Clones were read by immunoSEQ multiplex PCR, and TCRdb kept only the in-frame ones, dropping some. The sample lists tens of thousands of clones; nearly 96% were seen once. The sample consisted of PBMCs. The receptor set was obtained from a woman younger than 30 in good health and CMV-seropositive.

This chain connects TRBV19 to TRBJ2-5; D is ambiguous. With 3 bases removed from V and 4 bases from J, the gap between germline ends came to 6 bases. CDR1 LNHDA and CDR2 SQIVND come from the germline V gene (reference sequence). This CDR3 has 12 amino acids. Here the CDR3 reads CASSISGETQYF. The CDR3 nucleotides are TGTGCCAGTAGTATCAGTGGAGAGACCCAGTACTTC.

The chain employs TRBV4-2 and TRBJ2-3; 10 bases align to TRBD2. Germline CDR1 reads LGHNA; CDR2 reads YNFKEQ. Trimming at V came to 6 bases and at J to 1 base, leaving 4 bases not matched to a gene. The CDR3 has 15 residues. CDR3 region: CASRGLAGGTDTQYF. In DNA form, the CDR3 reads TGTGCCAGCAGGGGGCTAGCGGGAGGCACAGATACGCAGTATTTT.

This rearrangement joins TRBV28 to TRBJ1-4; TRBD1 aligns across 8 bases. The CDR3 runs 15 residues. V lost 7 bases and J lost 0; bases outside the gene matches: 4. Germline V gives CDR1 MDHEN, CDR2 SYDVKM. The CDR3 spells CASITGGATNEKLFF. CDR3 DNA sequence: TGTGCCAGCATTACAGGGGGGGCAACTAATGAAAAACTGTTTTTT.

V usage is TRBV6-5 and J usage is TRBJ2-7; TRBD1 matches at 7 bases. The germline V gene has CDR1 MNHEY and CDR2 SVGAGI. This CDR3 has 15 amino acids. The J segment lost 2 bases and the V segment lost 4 bases, leaving 8 bases of the junction unmatched. This CDR3 is CASSSPGGSPYEQYF. CDR3 nucleotides: TGTGCCAGCAGTTCCCCAGGGGGATCCCCCTACGAGCAGTACTTC.

The chain carries TRBV9 and TRBJ2-1, with TRBD2 matching 10 bases. Germline V gene lookup returns CDR1 SGDLS and CDR2 YYNGEE. The CDR3 covers 15 residues. J was trimmed by 5 bases and V by 3 bases; bases with no gene match: 5. CDR3 DNA sequence: TGTGCCAGCAGCGCGAGACTAGCGGGCGACAATGAGCAGTTCTTC. It encodes CASSARLAGDNEQFF. Together with reference TRBV9 and TRBJ2-1, the CDR3 gives the full variable domain: DSGVTQTPKHLITATGQRVTLRCSPRSGDLSVYWYQQSLDQGLQFLIQYYNGEERAKGNILERFSAQQFPDLHSELNLSSLELGDSALYFCASSARLAGDNEQFFGPGTRLTVL.

The chain combines TRBV6-4 with TRBJ2-1; TRBD2 is a possible D gene (6 bases). The V gene's germline CDR1 is MRHNA and CDR2 SNTAGT. This CDR3 region has 13 residues. V was pared by 4 bases and J by 6 bases, with 10 bases between. The DNA for the CDR3 is TGTGCCAGCAGTGCGTCCGGGGGCAATGAGCAGTTCTTC. It codes for CASSASGGNEQFF.

The chain has TRBV27 and TRBJ2-3, with D perhaps TRBD2 (6 bases). The CDR3 extends over 18 amino acids. The V gene's germline CDR1 is MNHEY and CDR2 SMNVEV (reference sequence). V lost 4 bases to trimming and J lost 2 bases, with 22 bases between them. The CDR3 DNA is TGTGCCAGCAGTTCACGACCATTCGAAGCGGGCCCCACAGATACGCAGTATTTT. Its protein product is CASSSRPFEAGPTDTQYF.